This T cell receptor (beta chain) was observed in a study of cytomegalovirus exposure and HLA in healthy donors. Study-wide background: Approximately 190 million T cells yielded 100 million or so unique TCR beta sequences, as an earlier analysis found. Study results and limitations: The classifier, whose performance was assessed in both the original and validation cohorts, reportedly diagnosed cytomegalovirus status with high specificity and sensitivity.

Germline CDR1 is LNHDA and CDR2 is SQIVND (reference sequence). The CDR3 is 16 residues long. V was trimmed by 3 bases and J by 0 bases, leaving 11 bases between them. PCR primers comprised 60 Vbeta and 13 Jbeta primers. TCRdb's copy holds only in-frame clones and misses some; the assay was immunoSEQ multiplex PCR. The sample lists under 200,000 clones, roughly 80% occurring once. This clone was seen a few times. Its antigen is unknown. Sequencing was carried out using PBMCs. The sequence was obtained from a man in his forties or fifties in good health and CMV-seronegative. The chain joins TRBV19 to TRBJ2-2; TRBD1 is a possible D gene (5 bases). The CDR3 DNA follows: TGTGCCAGTAGTATTCGCAGGGCCACGAACACCGGGGAGCTGTTTTTT. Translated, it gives CASSIRRATNTGELFF.